Shown below are 13 T cell receptor beta chains from a single sample sequenced in a study of control samples from healthy donors and cancer patients. Assay: immunoSEQ multiplex PCR; the TCRdb copy retains only in-frame clones and omits some. The profile covers tens of thousands of clones, with under 90% appearing a single time and 5.5% to 7% taken by the ten largest. The sample comprised blood. The receptors were gathered from a man in his forties or fifties in good health.

This chain joins TRBV11-2 and TRBJ1-1, with no clear D. The CDR3 sequence is 11 residues long. Germline V lookup: CDR1 SGHAT, CDR2 FQNNGV. V lost 0 bases and J lost 4, with 0 bases in between. The CDR3 sequence: CASSLDTEAFF. CDR3 sequence (DNA): TGTGCCAGCAGCTTAGACACTGAAGCTTTCTTT.

The V call is TRBV6-6, the J call TRBJ1-2, with a weak D call TRBD1 (5 bases). The CDR3 loop spans 12 amino acids. The germline gives CDR1 MNHNY, CDR2 SVGAGI (reference sequence). The V end lost 6 bases, the J end lost 12 bases, and 17 bases lay between the germline ends. CDR3 in DNA: TGTGCCAGCAGCCTTGAGGGGAGATTTAACACCTTC. Translated: CASSLEGRFNTF.

The chain combines TRBV4-2 with TRBJ2-7; D possibly uses TRBD1 or TRBD2 (5 bases each). Trimming stripped 3 bases from V and 5 bases from J, with 17 bases between. Germline V CDR1 and CDR2: LGHNA, YNFKEQ. The length of the CDR3 is 15 residues. CDR3 loop: CASSHRSGGNNEQYF. CDR3 nucleotide sequence: TGTGCCAGCAGCCATAGGAGTGGGGGAAATAACGAGCAGTACTTC.

For the CDR3, the DNA is TGTGCCAGCAGCCAAAGGCTAATTCGCGATGACTCTGAAGCTTTCTTT. Translated, it gives CASSQRLIRDDSEAFF. This rearrangement joins TRBV14 to TRBJ1-1; D gene ambiguous. Trimming shortened V by 2 bases and J by 6 bases, and 19 bases separated the two germline ends. This CDR3 has 16 residues. From germline, CDR1 is SGHDN and CDR2 FVKESK.

The chain has TRBV2 and TRBJ2-3, with D unresolved. There are 10 residues in the CDR3. Trimming pared 6 bases from V and 7 bases from J, leaving 5 bases between. CDR1 SNHLY and CDR2 FYNNEI come from the germline V gene. The CDR3 sequence is CASSINTQYF. Here the CDR3 DNA reads TGTGCCAGCAGCATAAATACGCAGTATTTT.

This clone was observed once. This chain connects TRBV11-3 to TRBJ2-5; D not resolved. The V end lost 3 bases, the J end lost 5 bases, and 10 bases lay between the germline ends. Germline CDR1 reads SGHNT; CDR2 reads YENEEA. This CDR3 has 13 amino acids. The CDR3 region has the DNA TGTGCCAGCAGCTTCGGACCTCGGGAGACCCAGTACTTC. Its protein is CASSFGPRETQYF.

This clone was seen a single time. The V call is TRBV2, the J call TRBJ2-4, with D possibly being TRBD1 (7 bases). V lost 6 bases, J lost 8 bases, and 14 bases lay in between. In germline, CDR1 is SNHLY, CDR2 FYNNEI. This CDR3 comprises 13 residues. The CDR3 DNA follows: TGTGCCAGCAGCGCGGGACAGAGGGACATTCAGTACTTC. Translating it yields CASSAGQRDIQYF.

The table lists this clone with a few counts. The chain is built from TRBV30 and TRBJ1-3; D is unclear. CDR1 and CDR2 from the germline V gene are GTSNPN and SVGIG (reference sequence). This CDR3 contains 13 residues. The V end was cut by 2 bases, the J end by 2 bases, with 7 bases between. The CDR3 DNA reads TGTGCCTGGAGTATAATGGCTGGAAACACCATATATTTT. Translation: CAWSIMAGNTIYF.

The genes are TRBV3-1 (or the pseudogene TRBV3-2) and TRBJ2-4, with D perhaps being TRBD1 or TRBD2 (5 bases each). Germline V gives CDR1 LGHDT, CDR2 YNNKEL (reference sequence). The CDR3 has 16 residues. Trimming took off 5 bases at V and 3 bases at J, with 17 bases between the two ends. CDR3 residues: CASSYFGGGSKNIQYF. The CDR3, as DNA: TGTGCCAGCAGCTACTTCGGTGGGGGTAGCAAAAACATTCAGTACTTC.

The genes are TRBV24-1 and TRBJ1-1, with 7 bases fitting TRBD1. Germline lookup yields CDR1 KGHDR and CDR2 SFDVKD. The CDR3 covers 13 residues. The V segment lost 3 bases and the J segment 4 bases; nucleotides outside the gene matches: 1. CDR3 region: CATSDEGATEAFF. The CDR3 bases are TGTGCCACCAGTGATGAGGGGGCCACTGAAGCTTTCTTT.

This clone has only one observation. DNA for the CDR3: TGTGCCACTTCGGGGGGGGGCGACTATGGCTACACCTTC. Protein sequence: CATSGGGDYGYTF. The chain employs TRBV10-3 and TRBJ1-2, with a tentative D call TRBD1 (6 bases). CDR3 length: 13 amino acids. The germline CDR1 and CDR2 sequences are ENHRY and SYGVKD. Between the trimmed V and J ends, which lost 10 bases and 3 bases, there was a span of 15 bases.

The table lists this clone with a few counts. The CDR3 DNA is TGTGCCAGCACCACGGGACAGGGGTACACTGAAGCTTTCTTT. Protein: CASTTGQGYTEAFF. This chain connects TRBV27 to TRBJ1-1; 10 bases match TRBD1. CDR3 size: 14 residues. The trim removed 7 bases at V and 3 bases at J, leaving 5 bases unmatched. The germline V gene encodes CDR1 MNHEY and CDR2 SMNVEV (reference sequence).

V gene TRBV11-3 combines with J gene TRBJ1-1; D is undetermined. The CDR3 spans 12 residues. The germline gives CDR1 SGHNT, CDR2 YENEEA. Trimming took off 7 bases at V and 1 base at J, with 7 bases between the two ends. The CDR3 DNA sequence: TGTGCCAGCACCCCCGGGAACACTGAAGCTTTCTTT. This sequence encodes CASTPGNTEAFF.